Listed below are T cell receptor beta chains from one sample, sequenced in a study of a mutant IDH1 vaccine in newly diagnosed glioma. No antigen has been assigned to these receptors. Libraries were prepared by immunoSEQ multiplex PCR; TCRdb keeps only in-frame clonotypes and omits some of them. The repertoire includes tens of thousands of clones, around 78% of them detected once, and roughly an eighth sits in the top ten. Sequencing used PBMCs, obtained from a glioma patient whose treatment included an IDH1 peptide vaccine. All receptors come from a man aged 35-49 years with glioma. The CDR3 runs from the conserved cysteine through the conserved F or W. The order of the fields is J gene, D gene, V gene, clone size, CDR3 protein, CDR3 DNA. D genes are given only for firm matches. Some rows mark clone size as missing; the rest say once, few, many or name a class of expanded clone.

j_call: TRBJ1-1; d_call: -; v_call: TRBV5-4; clone_size: few; cdr3_aa: CASSFTLMNTEAFF; cdr3_nt: TGTGCCAGCAGCTTCACACTTATGAACACTGAAGCTTTCTTT
j_call: TRBJ2-1; d_call: TRBD1; v_call: TRBV14; clone_size: -; cdr3_aa: CASSLLGQGRGNEQFF; cdr3_nt: TGTGCCAGCAGCCTATTGGGACAGGGGAGGGGAAATGAGCAGTTCTTC
j_call: TRBJ2-5; d_call: -; v_call: TRBV18; clone_size: -; cdr3_aa: CASSIVALSQETQYF; cdr3_nt: TGTGCCAGCTCAATCGTCGCGCTATCTCAAGAGACCCAGTACTTC
j_call: TRBJ1-1; d_call: TRBD1; v_call: TRBV5-1; clone_size: -; cdr3_aa: CASSTGTAARVGTEAFF; cdr3_nt: TGCGCCAGCAGCACCGGGACAGCGGCGAGGGTCGGCACTGAAGCTTTCTTT
j_call: TRBJ2-6; d_call: -; v_call: TRBV7-9; clone_size: -; cdr3_aa: CASSLGSGANVLTF; cdr3_nt: TGTGCCAGCAGCCTAGGTTCCGGGGCCAACGTCCTGACTTTC
j_call: TRBJ1-2; d_call: TRBD1; v_call: TRBV7-2; clone_size: -; cdr3_aa: CASSLRPGQGEGYTF; cdr3_nt: TGTGCCAGCAGCTTGCGCCCAGGGCAGGGGGAAGGCTACACCTTC
j_call: TRBJ1-2; d_call: -; v_call: TRBV19; clone_size: -; cdr3_aa: CASSTYRENYGYTF; cdr3_nt: TGTGCCAGTAGTACTTACAGGGAAAACTATGGCTACACCTTC
j_call: TRBJ2-3; d_call: -; v_call: TRBV5-5; clone_size: few; cdr3_aa: CASSQLASADTQYF; cdr3_nt: TGTGCCAGCAGCCAGCTTGCATCCGCAGATACGCAGTATTTT
j_call: TRBJ2-6; d_call: TRBD1; v_call: TRBV9; clone_size: -; cdr3_aa: CASSLGQLSGANVLTF; cdr3_nt: TGTGCCAGCAGCCTGGGACAGCTCTCTGGGGCCAACGTCCTGACTTTC
j_call: TRBJ2-2; d_call: TRBD2; v_call: TRBV4-3; clone_size: -; cdr3_aa: CASSQEAALAGRSNTGELFF; cdr3_nt: TGCGCCAGCAGCCAAGAGGCGGCGCTAGCGGGTAGATCGAACACCGGGGAGCTGTTTTTT
j_call: TRBJ2-5; d_call: -; v_call: TRBV15; clone_size: -; cdr3_aa: CATSRDQQGAVTQYF; cdr3_nt: TGTGCCACCAGCAGAGATCAGCAGGGCGCGGTGACCCAGTACTTC
j_call: TRBJ1-2; d_call: -; v_call: TRBV5-1; clone_size: -; cdr3_aa: CASIPSPGGGRYGYTF; cdr3_nt: TGCGCCAGCATCCCAAGTCCGGGGGGCGGCCGCTATGGCTACACCTTC
j_call: TRBJ2-3; d_call: TRBD1; v_call: TRBV2; clone_size: -; cdr3_aa: CAGGQGTDTQYF; cdr3_nt: TGTGCCGGAGGACAGGGCACAGATACGCAGTATTTT
j_call: TRBJ1-2; d_call: TRBD1; v_call: TRBV6-5; clone_size: once; cdr3_aa: CASSYDRAGGYTF; cdr3_nt: TGTGCCAGCAGTTACGACAGGGCGGGTGGCTACACCTTC
j_call: TRBJ2-1; d_call: TRBD2; v_call: TRBV6-4; clone_size: -; cdr3_aa: CASSATGLAYDEQFF; cdr3_nt: TGTGCCAGCAGTGCCACGGGACTAGCCTACGATGAGCAGTTCTTC
j_call: TRBJ2-1; d_call: TRBD2; v_call: TRBV5-1; clone_size: -; cdr3_aa: CASSLEAGGFNEQFF; cdr3_nt: TGCGCCAGCAGCTTGGAAGCGGGGGGCTTCAATGAGCAGTTCTTC
j_call: TRBJ1-5; d_call: TRBD1; v_call: TRBV19; clone_size: -; cdr3_aa: CASSISKTGRSNQPQHF; cdr3_nt: TGTGCCAGTAGTATAAGTAAGACAGGGAGAAGCAATCAGCCCCAGCATTTT
j_call: TRBJ1-5; d_call: -; v_call: TRBV28; clone_size: -; cdr3_aa: CASSLRVSYQPQHF; cdr3_nt: TGTGCCAGCAGTTTAAGGGTCAGCTATCAGCCCCAGCATTTT
j_call: TRBJ1-5; d_call: TRBD1; v_call: TRBV7-2; clone_size: -; cdr3_aa: CASSLEGGANQPQHF; cdr3_nt: TGTGCCAGCAGCTTAGAAGGGGGCGCTAATCAGCCCCAGCATTTT
j_call: TRBJ1-1; d_call: TRBD1; v_call: TRBV7-9; clone_size: -; cdr3_aa: CASSGSGTANTEAFF; cdr3_nt: TGTGCCAGCAGCGGATCCGGGACAGCGAACACTGAAGCTTTCTTT
j_call: TRBJ1-5; d_call: TRBD1; v_call: TRBV19; clone_size: -; cdr3_aa: CATLTGYGNQPQHF; cdr3_nt: TGTGCCACACTGACAGGGTACGGCAATCAGCCCCAGCATTTT
j_call: TRBJ2-7; d_call: -; v_call: TRBV7-9; clone_size: -; cdr3_aa: CASSLVGRAYEQYF; cdr3_nt: TGTGCCAGCAGCTTAGTAGGGCGGGCCTACGAGCAGTACTTC
j_call: TRBJ1-5; d_call: -; v_call: TRBV6-1; clone_size: few; cdr3_aa: CASSHVHQPQHF; cdr3_nt: TGTGCCAGCTCTCACGTGCATCAGCCCCAGCATTTT
j_call: TRBJ1-3; d_call: -; v_call: TRBV5-1; clone_size: -; cdr3_aa: CASSLDGPGNTIYF; cdr3_nt: TGCGCCAGCAGCTTGGACGGGCCTGGAAACACCATATATTTT
j_call: TRBJ2-5; d_call: -; v_call: TRBV11-2; clone_size: -; cdr3_aa: CASRIGLPRGTQYF; cdr3_nt: TGTGCCAGCAGGATTGGACTACCAAGGGGGACCCAGTACTTC
j_call: TRBJ2-3; d_call: TRBD2; v_call: TRBV30; clone_size: -; cdr3_aa: CAWSVGFGTSGSADTQYF; cdr3_nt: TGTGCCTGGAGTGTCGGCTTTGGGACTAGCGGGAGTGCAGATACGCAGTATTTT